This TCR beta chain stems from a study of early T cells in non-severe SARS-CoV-2 infection (dated by TCRdb to the early 2020s). About the study as a whole: Because TCR sequencing relied on bulk RNA taken from unsorted whole blood, pairing of alpha and beta chains was not possible. The paper's findings and limits, for the study overall: VDJdb matching was skewed toward anti-spike CD8 responses, so virus-specific expansions were likely underestimated and private and CD4 specificities were missed.

CDR1 and CDR2, per the germline V gene, are KGHDR and SFDVKD. Including the terminal cysteine and phenylalanine, the CDR3 comprises 16 residues. The retained sequence is limited to the CDR3, 48 bases, with the frame set at the first base. The V and J ends are trimmed by 4 bases and 1 base, leaving 13 bases between them. A case-control design nested within a healthcare worker cohort in London, UK, was used, with weekly nasopharyngeal swab PCR tests and blood sampling performed. Healthcare workers were recruited between 23 and 31 March 2020, during the week of the UK lockdown, and were followed weekly for up to roughly 16 weeks. This clonotype was detected ten times or more. No antigen is known for it. Per-base qualities were not stored, and no clone one base away is much larger. Library method: 5' RACE. The instrument given in TCRdb is NextSeq 500. The TCR library protocol attached unique molecular identifiers to individual cDNA molecules to correct for sequencing error and PCR bias. Both TCR alpha and beta chains were sequenced, and tight co-correlation was observed between alpha and beta sequence abundances in each sample. Per the authors' processing: V gene, J gene and CDR3 annotation of TCR sequences was performed with Decombinator V4. Expanded TCRs were defined as changing significantly between any two time points under a Poisson model with p below 0.0001. TCR abundances were normalised to the total number of TCRs sequenced per sample and expressed as counts per million. MAIT TCRs were defined by TRAV1-2 paired with TRAJ12, TRAJ20 or TRAJ33, and iNKT TCRs by TRAV10 paired with TRAJ18. A search of VDJdb, accessed on 1 November 2021, was run for TCRs annotated to CMV, EBV and SARS-CoV-2, with TCRs annotated for multiple antigens excluded. TCRdb ran its own pipeline on the public reads, namely fastp trimming at Q25 and MiXCR clone calling, and kept in-frame beta chains. Rows merge per CDR3 protein into single entries with the most common DNA and genes. These V and J calls originate from TCRdb's pipeline instead of the authors' own analysis. This sample has 30,000 to 35,000 distinct CDR3 sequences in its table, and approximately 5% of those were observed once. The ten largest make up 5.3% of the sample.

Rearrangement joined TRBV24-1 to TRBJ2-1, with the D gene uncertain. This clonotype originated in an adult who was a healthcare worker with PCR-confirmed SARS-CoV-2 infection or an uninfected control (not recorded which). The sample taken for sequencing was whole blood. The CDR3 protein sequence reads: CATSDPRQRSYNEQFF. The DNA sequence is given as TGTGCCACCAGTGACCCCCGACAAAGGTCCTACAATGAGCAGTTCTTC.